The 5 T cell receptor beta chains presented below share a single source sample, sequenced in a study of cytomegalovirus exposure and HLA in healthy donors. 13 Jbeta primers and 60 Vbeta primers were used for the PCR. Libraries were prepared by immunoSEQ multiplex PCR; TCRdb keeps only in-frame clonotypes and omits some of them. This table holds under 200,000 clones, 65% to 90% found once. The sample comprised PBMCs. Receptor source: a man aged 45-65 years in good health and CMV-seropositive.

The CDR3 DNA sequence: TGTGCCAGCAGCCAACGGACTAGCGGGGACACAGATACGCAGTATTTT. Protein: CASSQRTSGDTDTQYF. The chain links TRBV4-2 to TRBJ2-3; 12 positions match TRBD2. The CDR3 has 16 residues. The germline CDR1 and CDR2 sequences are LGHNA and YNFKEQ. V dropped 2 bases and J dropped 2; count of bases not matched to a gene: 2.

The rearrangement uses TRBV5-1 and TRBJ2-1; 13 bases agree with TRBD2. With V trimmed by 3 bases and J by 9 bases, 9 bases remained unmatched. This CDR3 contains 16 residues. In germline, CDR1 is SGHRS, CDR2 YFSETQ. Written as DNA, the CDR3 is TGCGCCAGCAGCTCGGGAGGGACTAGCGGGGTACGTGAGCAGTTCTTC. This translates into CASSSGGTSGVREQFF.

This sequence joins TRBV7-2 and TRBJ1-2, with a tentative D call TRBD1 (5 bases). Germline V gene lookup returns CDR1 SGHTA and CDR2 FQGNSA. The CDR3 is 14 amino acids. V shed 1 base and J shed 7 bases, with 13 bases lying between them. CDR3 nucleotides: TGTGCCAGCAGCTTAGATGGCGGGGGGGGTGGCTACACCTTC. Its translation: CASSLDGGGGGYTF. Full variable domain (remainder filled in from reference TRBV7-2 and TRBJ1-2): GAGVSQSPSNKVTEKGKDVELRCDPISGHTALYWYRQSLGQGLEFLIYFQGNSAPDKSGLPSDRFSAERTGGSVSTLTIQRTQQEDSAVYLCASSLDGGGGGYTFGSGTRLTVV.

This chain links TRBV10-2 with TRBJ2-2, with 12 positions matching TRBD2. Germline lookup yields CDR1 WSHSY and CDR2 SAAADI. The CDR3 sequence is 14 residues long. Germline trimming cut 8 bases from V and 5 bases from J; bases unmatched to any gene: 3. The CDR3 DNA reads TGCGCCAGCCACCTAGCGGGAGGGACCGGGGAGCTGTTTTTT. Translated, it gives CASHLAGGTGELFF.

Note on this clone: The junction shows a germline mismatch at one end, possibly a read error. The chain carries TRBV7-9 and TRBJ2-7; 8 nucleotides align to TRBD1. CDR1 SEHNR and CDR2 FQNEAQ come from the germline V gene (reference sequence). The CDR3 sequence is 14 residues long. The CDR3 DNA sequence: TGTTCCAGCAGTACAGGGGGGAATTCCTACGAGCAGTACTTC. Protein sequence: CSSSTGGNSYEQYF.